These T cell receptor beta chains were read from a single sample in a study of T cell responses to AZD1222 COVID-19 vaccine. This table comes from immunoSEQ multiplex PCR, and its TCRdb copy is limited to in-frame clones, with some not included. The sample includes fewer than 120,000 clones, 88% of them seen just once. The sequenced sample was peripheral blood, obtained on day 0 of AZD1222 vaccination. All receptors come from an adult in good health. Each CDR3 is given with its conserved first and last residue. D genes are given only for firm matches. Not all rows give a size; the values are once, few, many and, for expanded clones, a class.

>TRBD2|TRBJ2-1|-|TRBV6-5
TGTGCCAGCAGTTCGCTAGCGGGGGGCCATGGTGAGCAGTTCTTC
CASSSLAGGHGEQFF
>TRBD2|TRBJ2-3|-|TRBV7-9
TGTGCCAGCAGCTTAATTAGCGGGAGGGCCGCAGATACGCAGTATTTT
CASSLISGRAADTQYF
>-|TRBJ1-3|-|TRBV7-9
TGTGCCAGCAGCTTAGCGCAAGAAGCCTCTGGAAACACCATATATTTT
CASSLAQEASGNTIYF
>TRBD1|TRBJ1-6|-|TRBV3-1/TRBV3-2
TGTGCCAGCAGCCTTATACGACAGGGCTCACCCCTCCACTTT
CASSLIRQGSPLHF
>-|TRBJ1-5|once|TRBV30
TGTGCCTGGAGTGCTCAACTTGGCGCGCCCCAGCATTTT
CAWSAQLGAPQHF
>TRBD2|TRBJ2-1|-|TRBV6-4
TGTGCCAGCAGTGGTCAGGGTCTAGCGGGAGTCAATGAGCAGTTCTTC
CASSGQGLAGVNEQFF
>-|TRBJ1-6|-|TRBV29-1
TGCAGCGTCAAGTCAGGGGATAATTCACCCCTCCACTTT
CSVKSGDNSPLHF
>-|TRBJ2-7|-|TRBV12-3/TRBV12-4
TGTGCCAGCAGTTCCCCTCCCTACGAGCAGTACTTC
CASSSPPYEQYF
>TRBD2|TRBJ2-3|once|TRBV25-1
TGTGCCAGCAGTGATGGTTCGGGAGGGAGTACAGATACGCAGTATTTT
CASSDGSGGSTDTQYF
>-|TRBJ2-7|-|TRBV10-1
TGCGCCAGCAGTGACACCTACGAGCAGTACTTC
CASSDTYEQYF
>-|TRBJ2-7|-|TRBV24-1
TGTGCCACCAGTGATAAGGCAGAAAGAGACGAGCAGTACTTC
CATSDKAERDEQYF
>-|TRBJ1-2|once|TRBV2
TGTGCCAGCAGTGAAGCGTCCGGGACGGTCTATGGCTACACCTTC
CASSEASGTVYGYTF
>-|TRBJ1-1|-|TRBV2
TGTGCCAGCCTGAGGTCGGGGTTTTGCGCTGAAGCTTTCTTT
CASLRSGFCAEAFF
>-|TRBJ2-7|-|TRBV6-5
TGTGCCAGCAGCCGGGACGACGAGCAGTACTTC
CASSRDDEQYF
>-|TRBJ1-2|-|TRBV3-1/TRBV3-2
TGTGCCAGCAGCCAAGTGACATCGCCTTGGGGCTACACCTTC
CASSQVTSPWGYTF
>-|TRBJ1-6|-|TRBV27
TGTGCCAGCAGTTTAACAGGGTTGACTTCACCCCTCCACTTT
CASSLTGLTSPLHF
>TRBD2|TRBJ2-3|-|TRBV6-2/TRBV6-3
TGTGCCAGCAGTTACTCGCGGGGGTCTAGCACAGATACGCAGTATTTT
CASSYSRGSSTDTQYF
>-|TRBJ2-1|-|TRBV5-1
TGCGCCAGCAGCCTTATCCTAGTGGGCTCCTACAATGAGCAGTTCTTC
CASSLILVGSYNEQFF
>TRBD1|TRBJ1-2|-|TRBV19
TGTGCCAGTAGTATATGGGGACAGACTAACTATGGCTACACCTTC
CASSIWGQTNYGYTF
>TRBD1|TRBJ1-2|-|TRBV6-1
TGTGCCAGCAGTGAGGCCGGGACAGGGAGTGGCTACACCTTC
CASSEAGTGSGYTF
>TRBD1|TRBJ1-2|-|TRBV27
TGTGCCAGCGCCACCCGTGGACAGGGGTCGCAAGGCTACACCTTC
CASATRGQGSQGYTF
>-|TRBJ1-1|-|TRBV19
TGTGCCACCACGGACCGGACAGCGAACACTGAAGCTTTCTTT
CATTDRTANTEAFF
>-|TRBJ1-2|-|TRBV29-1
TGCAGCGTTGTTTTACGGCACTATGGCTACACCTTC
CSVVLRHYGYTF
>-|TRBJ2-2|-|TRBV7-2
TGTGCCAGCAGCCCCTACGGGGGGCCCGGGGAGCTGTTTTTT
CASSPYGGPGELFF
>-|TRBJ1-1|-|TRBV2
TGTGCCAGCAGTGTGGACAGTGAAGCTTTCTTT
CASSVDSEAFF
>-|TRBJ1-2|-|TRBV27
TGTGCCAGCAGTCCTCTCCCGGGGGGGAGGGACACTAACTATGGCTACACCTTC
CASSPLPGGRDTNYGYTF
>-|TRBJ2-1|-|TRBV5-1
TGCGCCAGCAGCAGGGCGGAAACCTACAATGAGCAGTTCTTC
CASSRAETYNEQFF
>-|TRBJ2-5|-|TRBV5-4
TGTGCCAGCAGGGGTGGGACTGGAGAGACCCAGTACTTC
CASRGGTGETQYF
>TRBD1|TRBJ1-1|-|TRBV20-1
TGCAGTGCTAGTGAGGGGGCGGGGCTACATGAAGCTTTCTTT
CSASEGAGLHEAFF
>TRBD1|TRBJ1-6|-|TRBV27
TGTGCCAGCAGTTTATTAGTAGGGACAGGGACCTATAATTCACCCCTCCACTTT
CASSLLVGTGTYNSPLHF
>-|TRBJ1-5|-|TRBV6-5
TGTGCCAGCACCCTGGGCAGTAGGCAGCCCCAGCATTTT
CASTLGSRQPQHF
>-|TRBJ1-4|-|TRBV24-1
TGTGCCACCGGTAGGGGGGATAAACTGTTTTTT
CATGRGDKLFF
>-|TRBJ1-2|-|TRBV20-1
TGCAGTGCTAGTCTCGGGACATCAGACAACTATGGCTACACCTTC
CSASLGTSDNYGYTF
>TRBD1|TRBJ2-7|-|TRBV18
TGTGCCAGCTCCGACTGGACAGGGGCGATCTCTGGGGACGAGCAGTACTTC
CASSDWTGAISGDEQYF
>-|TRBJ1-1|-|TRBV9
TGTGCCAGCAGCGTAGCTAACTTAATGGACACTGAAGCTTTCTTT
CASSVANLMDTEAFF
>TRBD1|TRBJ1-6|-|TRBV7-6
TGTGCCAGCAGCTTATCAGGGGGCCCCGGGTCACCCCTCCACTTT
CASSLSGGPGSPLHF
>-|TRBJ2-2|-|TRBV15
TGTGCCACCAGCAGAGACAGGGTGGACACCGGGGAGCTGTTTTTT
CATSRDRVDTGELFF
>TRBD1|TRBJ2-1|once|TRBV9
TGTGCCAGCAGCGTAGAGGGGGGGACAGGGTACAATGAGCAGTTCTTC
CASSVEGGTGYNEQFF
>TRBD1|TRBJ1-4|-|TRBV5-1
TGCGCCAGCAGCTTCGGTGGGACAGGGGAAGAAAAACTGTTTTTT
CASSFGGTGEEKLFF
>-|TRBJ1-2|-|TRBV20-1
TGCAGTGCTCCCCTAAACTATGGCTACACCTTC
CSAPLNYGYTF
>-|TRBJ2-3|-|TRBV5-1
TGCGCCAGCAGAATCACTAGTTTAGATACGCAGTATTTT
CASRITSLDTQYF
>-|TRBJ1-5|-|TRBV4-1
TGCGCCAGCAGCCAAGAACCGGGACCGAGCCACGCCCATTTTTTT
CASSQEPGPSHAHFF
>-|TRBJ2-5|-|TRBV13
TGTGCCAGCAGCTCTTCAGGGAGTTCTAGAGAGACCCAGTACTTC
CASSSSGSSRETQYF
>-|TRBJ1-2|-|TRBV5-1
TGCGCCAGCGGCGATCGAGGGGGTCTCTATGGCTACACCTTC
CASGDRGGLYGYTF
>TRBD2|TRBJ2-4|-|TRBV5-1
TGCGCCAGCAGGAGGGGTAGCGGGAGACCAGAAAACATTCAGTACTTC
CASRRGSGRPENIQYF
>TRBD1|TRBJ1-1|-|TRBV10-2
TGCGCCAGCAGACTACAGGGGGCGATGAACACTGAAGCTTTCTTT
CASRLQGAMNTEAFF
>-|TRBJ1-1|-|TRBV2
TGTGCCAGTTCCTCGGCCAAAGAAGCTTTCTTT
CASSSAKEAFF
>TRBD2|TRBJ2-3|-|TRBV29-1
TGCAGCGTTGGGGCTAGCGGGTTTAGCACAGATACGCAGTATTTT
CSVGASGFSTDTQYF
>-|TRBJ2-7|-|TRBV5-6
TGTGCCAGCAGCCTGTATACGACTCCTTACGAGCAGTACTTC
CASSLYTTPYEQYF
>TRBD1|TRBJ1-2|-|TRBV6-5
TGTGCCAGCAGACAGGACAGGGGGCTCCTCTATGGCTACACCTTC
CASRQDRGLLYGYTF
>-|TRBJ1-1|-|TRBV3-1/TRBV3-2
TGTGCCAGCAGCCCTCATGGGGCTATGAACACTGAAGCTTTCTTT
CASSPHGAMNTEAFF
>-|TRBJ1-5|-|TRBV4-1
TGCGCCAGCAGCCAAGACAGTTTCAGGCAGCCCCAGCATTTT
CASSQDSFRQPQHF
>-|TRBJ2-7|once|TRBV5-6
TGTGCCAGCAGCTTGAGGGATGGGTTCTACGAGCAGTACTTC
CASSLRDGFYEQYF
>TRBD2|TRBJ2-7|-|TRBV5-4
TGTGCCAGCAGCTTGGCCGGGGGGAACTACGAGCAGTACTTC
CASSLAGGNYEQYF